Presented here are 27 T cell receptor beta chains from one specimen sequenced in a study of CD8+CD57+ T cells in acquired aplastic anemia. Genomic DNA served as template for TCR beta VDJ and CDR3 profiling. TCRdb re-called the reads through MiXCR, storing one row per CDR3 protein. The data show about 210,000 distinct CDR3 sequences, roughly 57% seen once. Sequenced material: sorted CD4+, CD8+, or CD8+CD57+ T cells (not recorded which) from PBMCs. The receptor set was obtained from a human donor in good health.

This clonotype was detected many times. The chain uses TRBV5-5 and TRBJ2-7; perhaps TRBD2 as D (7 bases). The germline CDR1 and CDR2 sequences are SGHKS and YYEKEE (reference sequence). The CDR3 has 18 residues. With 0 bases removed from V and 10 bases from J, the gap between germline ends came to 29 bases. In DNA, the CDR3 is TGTGCCAGCAGCTTGGATCATGCGGGAGCGGGACAATACGGGTACCAGTACTTC. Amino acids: CASSLDHAGAGQYGYQYF.

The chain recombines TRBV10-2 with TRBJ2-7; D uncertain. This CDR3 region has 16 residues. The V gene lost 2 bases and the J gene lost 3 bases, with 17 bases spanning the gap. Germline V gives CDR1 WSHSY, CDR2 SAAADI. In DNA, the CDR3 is TGCGCCAGCAGTGAGAGAGTTGTTTCCCCCCGCTACGAGCAGTACTTC. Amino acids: CASSERVVSPRYEQYF.

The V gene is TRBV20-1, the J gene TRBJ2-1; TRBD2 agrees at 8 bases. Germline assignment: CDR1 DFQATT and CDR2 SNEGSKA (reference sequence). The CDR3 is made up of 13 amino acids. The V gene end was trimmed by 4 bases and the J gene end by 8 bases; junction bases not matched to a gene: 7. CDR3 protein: CSAIPGTSHEQFF. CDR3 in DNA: TGCAGTGCTATTCCCGGGACTAGTCATGAGCAGTTCTTC.

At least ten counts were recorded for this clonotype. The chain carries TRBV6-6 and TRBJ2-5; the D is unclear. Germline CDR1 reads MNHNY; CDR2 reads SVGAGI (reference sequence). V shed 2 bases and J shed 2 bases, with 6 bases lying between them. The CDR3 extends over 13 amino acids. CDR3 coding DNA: TGTGCCAGCAGTTACGGTATGCAAGAGACCCAGTACTTC. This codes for CASSYGMQETQYF.

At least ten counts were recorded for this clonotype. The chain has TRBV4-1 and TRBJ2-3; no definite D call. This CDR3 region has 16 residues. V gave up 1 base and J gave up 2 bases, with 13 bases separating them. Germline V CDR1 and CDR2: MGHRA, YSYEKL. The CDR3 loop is CASSQVGTLSTDTQYF. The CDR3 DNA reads TGCGCCAGCAGCCAAGTGGGAACTCTCTCCACAGATACGCAGTATTTT.

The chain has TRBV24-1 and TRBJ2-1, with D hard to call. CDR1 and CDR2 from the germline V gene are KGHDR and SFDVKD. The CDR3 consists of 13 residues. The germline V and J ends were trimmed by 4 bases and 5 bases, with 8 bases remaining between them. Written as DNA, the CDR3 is TGTGCCACCAGTGAACATGAGCACAATGAGCAGTTCTTC. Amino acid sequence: CATSEHEHNEQFF.

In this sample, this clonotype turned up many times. Here the CDR3 DNA reads TGCAGTGCTAGGTCTGGCGAACACTACGAGCAGTACTTC. Amino acid sequence: CSARSGEHYEQYF. This chain links TRBV20-1 with TRBJ2-7, with D unresolved. CDR3 size: 13 residues. The germline CDR1 and CDR2 sequences are DFQATT and SNEGSKA (reference sequence). V was shortened by 3 bases and J by 3 bases, with 12 bases between the two germline ends.

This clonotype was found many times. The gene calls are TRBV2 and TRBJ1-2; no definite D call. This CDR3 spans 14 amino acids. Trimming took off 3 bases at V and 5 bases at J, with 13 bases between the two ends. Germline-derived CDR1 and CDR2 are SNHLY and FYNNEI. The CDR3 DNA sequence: TGTGCCAGCAGTGAGGGGTGGGAGGGATATGGCTACACCTTC. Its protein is CASSEGWEGYGYTF.

CDR3 nucleotides: TGTGCCATCAAGTTGACAGGGGGCGACTATGGCTACACCTTC. Translated: CAIKLTGGDYGYTF. The chain employs TRBV10-3 and TRBJ1-2; 10 bases match TRBD1. The CDR3 extends over 14 amino acids. J was trimmed by 3 bases and V by 7 bases; bases with no gene match: 5. CDR1 and CDR2 (germline): ENHRY, SYGVKD.

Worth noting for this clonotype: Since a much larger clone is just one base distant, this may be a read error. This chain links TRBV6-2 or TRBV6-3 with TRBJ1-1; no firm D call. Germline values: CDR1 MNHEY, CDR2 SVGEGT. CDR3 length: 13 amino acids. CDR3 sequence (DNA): TGTGCCAGCAGGGGGTATAAAGCCACTGAAGCTTTATTT. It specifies CASRGYKATEALF.

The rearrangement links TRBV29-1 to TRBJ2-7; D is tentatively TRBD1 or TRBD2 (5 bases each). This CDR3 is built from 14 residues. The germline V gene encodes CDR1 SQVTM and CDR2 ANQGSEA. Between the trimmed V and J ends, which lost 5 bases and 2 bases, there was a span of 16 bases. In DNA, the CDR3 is TGCAGCGTTTGTCGTGTTGAGGGGACCTACGAGCAGTACTTC. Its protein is CSVCRVEGTYEQYF.

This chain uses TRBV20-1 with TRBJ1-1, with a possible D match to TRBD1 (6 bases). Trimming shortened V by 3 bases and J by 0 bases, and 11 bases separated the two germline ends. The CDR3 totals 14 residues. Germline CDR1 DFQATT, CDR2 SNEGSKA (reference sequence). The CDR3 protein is CSARRTDMNTEAFF. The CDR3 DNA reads TGCAGTGCTAGGAGGACAGACATGAACACTGAAGCTTTCTTT.

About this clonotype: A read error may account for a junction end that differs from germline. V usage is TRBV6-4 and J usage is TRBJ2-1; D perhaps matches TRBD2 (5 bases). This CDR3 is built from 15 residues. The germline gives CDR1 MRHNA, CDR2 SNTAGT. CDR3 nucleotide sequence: TGTGCCAGCAGTGCGGGGTTCGGGGTCTACAAGGAGCAGTTCTTC. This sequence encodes CASSAGFGVYKEQFF.

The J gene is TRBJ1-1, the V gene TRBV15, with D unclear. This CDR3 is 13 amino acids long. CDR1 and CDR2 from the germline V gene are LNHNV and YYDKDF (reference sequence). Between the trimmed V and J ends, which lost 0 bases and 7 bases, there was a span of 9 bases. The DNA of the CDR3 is TGTGCCACCAGCAGAGATCCCTTATTTGAAGCTTTCTTT. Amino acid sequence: CATSRDPLFEAFF.

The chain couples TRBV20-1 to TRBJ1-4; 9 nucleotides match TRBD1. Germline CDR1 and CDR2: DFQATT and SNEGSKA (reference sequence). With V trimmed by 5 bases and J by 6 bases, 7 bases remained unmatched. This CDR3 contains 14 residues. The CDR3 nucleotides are TGCAGTGCTGGGGGACAGGGAGGATATGAAAAACTGTTTTTT. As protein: CSAGGQGGYEKLFF.

CDR3 in DNA: TGCGCCAGCAGCTCATACACAGATACGCAGTATTTT. Translating gives CASSSYTDTQYF. The chain is built from TRBV5-1 and TRBJ2-3; D gene ambiguous. The V end was cut by 3 bases, the J end by 2 bases, with 4 bases between. There are 12 residues in the CDR3. Germline V lookup: CDR1 SGHRS, CDR2 YFSETQ.

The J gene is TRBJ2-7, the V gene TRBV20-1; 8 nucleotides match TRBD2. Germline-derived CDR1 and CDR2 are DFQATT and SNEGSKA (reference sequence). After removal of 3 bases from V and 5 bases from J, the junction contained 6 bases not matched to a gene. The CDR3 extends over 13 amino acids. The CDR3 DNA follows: TGCAGTGCTAGTAGGCGGGAGGCCCACGAGCAGTACTTC. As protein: CSASRREAHEQYF.

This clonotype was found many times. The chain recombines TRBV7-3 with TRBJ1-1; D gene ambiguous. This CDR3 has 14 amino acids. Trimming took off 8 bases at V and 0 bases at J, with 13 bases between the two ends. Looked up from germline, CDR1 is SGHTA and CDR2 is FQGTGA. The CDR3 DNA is TGTGCCAGCTCTTCAGGCCCTATGAACACTGAAGCTTTCTTT. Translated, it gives CASSSGPMNTEAFF.

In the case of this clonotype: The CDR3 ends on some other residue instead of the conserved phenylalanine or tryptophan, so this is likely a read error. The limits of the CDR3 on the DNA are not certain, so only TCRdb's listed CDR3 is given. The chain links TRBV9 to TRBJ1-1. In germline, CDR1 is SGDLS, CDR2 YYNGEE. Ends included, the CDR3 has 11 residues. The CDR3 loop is CASSGEDSGGI.

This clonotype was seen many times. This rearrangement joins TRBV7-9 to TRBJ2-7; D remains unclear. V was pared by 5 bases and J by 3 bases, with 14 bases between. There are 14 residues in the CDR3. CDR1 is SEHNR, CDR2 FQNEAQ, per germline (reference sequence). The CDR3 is CASSPILESYEQYF. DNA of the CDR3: TGTGCCAGCAGCCCCATCTTAGAGAGCTACGAGCAGTACTTC.

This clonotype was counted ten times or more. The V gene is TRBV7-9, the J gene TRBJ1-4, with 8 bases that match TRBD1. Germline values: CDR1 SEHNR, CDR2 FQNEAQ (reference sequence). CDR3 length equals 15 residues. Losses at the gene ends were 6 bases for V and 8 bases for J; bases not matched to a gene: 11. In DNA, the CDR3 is TGTGCCAGCAGTTCTGTAGGGACAGGTGGGGAAAAACTGTTTTTT. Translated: CASSSVGTGGEKLFF.

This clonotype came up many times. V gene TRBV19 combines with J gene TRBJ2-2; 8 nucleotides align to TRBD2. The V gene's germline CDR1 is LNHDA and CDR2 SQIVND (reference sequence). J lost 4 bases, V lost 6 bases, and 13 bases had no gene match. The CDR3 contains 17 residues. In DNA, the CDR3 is TGTGCCAGTAGCCTACCGGAGGGACTAGACATCACCGGGGAGCTGTTTTTT. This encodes CASSLPEGLDITGELFF. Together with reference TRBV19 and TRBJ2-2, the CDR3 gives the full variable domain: DGGITQSPKYLFRKEGQNVTLSCEQNLNHDAMYWYRQDPGQGLRLIYYSQIVNDFQKGDIAEGYSVSREKKESFPLTVTSAQKNPTAFYLCASSLPEGLDITGELFFGEGSRLTVL.

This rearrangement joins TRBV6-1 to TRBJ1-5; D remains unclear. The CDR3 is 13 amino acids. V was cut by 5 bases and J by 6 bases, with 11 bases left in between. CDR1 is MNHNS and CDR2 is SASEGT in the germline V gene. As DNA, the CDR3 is TGTGCCAGCAGTCCTCACGGTCCTCAGCCCCAGCATTTT. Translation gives CASSPHGPQPQHF.

The CDR3: CASSAQQETGHEQYF. For the CDR3, the DNA is TGTGCCAGCAGTGCCCAACAGGAGACGGGCCACGAGCAGTACTTC. The chain carries TRBV2 and TRBJ2-7, with a weak D call TRBD1 (5 bases). The germline V gene encodes CDR1 SNHLY and CDR2 FYNNEI. Trimming shortened V by 4 bases and J by 5 bases, and 18 bases separated the two germline ends. The CDR3 contains 15 residues.

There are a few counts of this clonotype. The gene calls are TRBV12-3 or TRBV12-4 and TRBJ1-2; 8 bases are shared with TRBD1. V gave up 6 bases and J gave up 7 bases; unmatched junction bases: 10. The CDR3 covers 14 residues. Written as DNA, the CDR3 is TGTGCCAGCAGATCCTCAGGGGGCGAAAGTGGCTACACCTTC. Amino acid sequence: CASRSSGGESGYTF.

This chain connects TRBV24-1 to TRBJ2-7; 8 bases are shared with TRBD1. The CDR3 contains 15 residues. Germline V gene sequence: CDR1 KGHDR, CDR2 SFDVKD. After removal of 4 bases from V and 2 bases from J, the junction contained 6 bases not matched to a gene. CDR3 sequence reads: CATSDSRGLAYEQYF. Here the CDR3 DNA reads TGTGCCACCAGTGACTCCAGGGGGCTCGCCTACGAGCAGTACTTC.

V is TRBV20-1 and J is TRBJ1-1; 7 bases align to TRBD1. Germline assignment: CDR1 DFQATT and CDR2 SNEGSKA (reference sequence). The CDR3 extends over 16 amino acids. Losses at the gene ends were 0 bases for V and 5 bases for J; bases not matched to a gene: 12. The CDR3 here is CSARDSVRGAQTEAFF. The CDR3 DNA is TGCAGTGCTAGAGATAGCGTCAGGGGGGCGCAGACTGAAGCTTTCTTT.